This T cell receptor (beta chain) was recorded in a study of blood T cells in healthy people across ages. Germline V gives CDR1 MNHNY, CDR2 SVGAGI (reference sequence). The CDR3 totals 14 residues. Unmatched junction bases numbered 6, after V lost 2 bases and J lost 7 bases. This clonotype has a single count. A second PCR, run for 7 to 11 cycles, used a sample-barcoded 5' primer plus a J-beta primer mix. Via MiXCR, TCRdb re-called the 5' RACE reads, giving one row per CDR3 protein. The table records fewer than 900,000 distinct CDR3 sequences, approximately 50% of them present only once. The sample comprised blood. This TCR came from a woman aged 55 to 70 in good health. The rearrangement joins TRBV6-6 to TRBJ1-2; 8 nucleotides align to TRBD1. This CDR3 reads CASSYRDRGSGYTF. The DNA of the CDR3 is TGTGCCAGCAGTTACAGAGACAGGGGATCTGGCTACACCTTC.